The text below deals with one T cell receptor beta chain. The sample originates from a study of glioma-infiltrating T cells after dendritic cell vaccination. Input was 2 ug genomic DNA, or all available if less. The primer mix had 60 V beta and 13 J beta primers. Clones were read by immunoSEQ multiplex PCR, and TCRdb kept only the in-frame ones, dropping some. Seen here are about 49,000 clones, over 75% observed once, and the top ten hold 10% to 12%. Germline V CDR1 and CDR2: MNHNY, SVGAGI (reference sequence). This CDR3 spans 12 amino acids. V was cut by 6 bases and J by 8 bases, with 13 bases left in between.

The sample in question was blood, obtained before dendritic cell vaccination. The chain combines TRBV6-6 with TRBJ1-2; D is unresolved. This receptor was taken from a human donor with glioblastoma. The CDR3 sequence is CASSQARKGYTF. In nucleotides, the CDR3 is TGTGCCAGCAGCCAAGCTCGTAAGGGCTACACCTTC.